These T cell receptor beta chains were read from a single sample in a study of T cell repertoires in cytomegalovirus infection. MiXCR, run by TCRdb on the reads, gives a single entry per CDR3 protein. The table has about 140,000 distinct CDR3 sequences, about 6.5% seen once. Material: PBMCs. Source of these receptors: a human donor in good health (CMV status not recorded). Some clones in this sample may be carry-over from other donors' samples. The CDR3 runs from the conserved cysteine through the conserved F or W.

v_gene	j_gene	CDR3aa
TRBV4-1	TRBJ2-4	CASSQTTGAGDDIQYF
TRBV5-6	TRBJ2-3	CASSLGRDPYTDTQYF
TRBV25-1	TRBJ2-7	CASKGEPNSYEQYF
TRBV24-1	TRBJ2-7	CATNTGTGGSEQYF
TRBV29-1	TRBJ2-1	CSVGRGQGNNEQFF
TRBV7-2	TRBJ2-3	CASSLAGTYGSTDTQYF
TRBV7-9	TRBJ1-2	CASSFEGGYTF
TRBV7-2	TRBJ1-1	CASSLPRRFEAFF
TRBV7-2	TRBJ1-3	CATGSSGNTIYF
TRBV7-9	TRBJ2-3	CASSLDRTYTDTQYF
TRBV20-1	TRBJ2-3	CSARGLKVTDTQYF
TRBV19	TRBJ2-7	CASSISRGPYEQYF
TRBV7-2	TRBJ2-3	CASISGANVDTQYF
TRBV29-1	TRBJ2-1	CSVGSAGGSYNEQFF
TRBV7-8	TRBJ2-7	CASSLADGVYEQYF
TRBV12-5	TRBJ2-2	CASGLVNVRDRLTSARWTGELFF
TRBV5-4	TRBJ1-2	CASSFPGQLYGYTF
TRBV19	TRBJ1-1	CASRHRGGNPEAFF
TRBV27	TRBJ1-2	CASSRFSGPGLAYTF
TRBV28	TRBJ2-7	CASSLTGQGLGEQYF
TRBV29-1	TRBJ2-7	CSVEVRTSDEQYF
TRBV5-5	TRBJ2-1	CASSLVGGNEQFF
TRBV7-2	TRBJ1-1	CASSTRRQGNEAFF
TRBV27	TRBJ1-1	CASSLSGMNTEAFF
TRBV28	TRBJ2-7	CASRDNHYEQYF
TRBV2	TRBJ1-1	CASSVRVDTEAFF
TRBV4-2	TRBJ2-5	CASSQVRETQYF
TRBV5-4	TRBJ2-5	CASSLPTGGQETQYF
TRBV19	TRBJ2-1	CASRSGSGRAYNEQFF
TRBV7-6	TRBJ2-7	CASSLQGACAQYF
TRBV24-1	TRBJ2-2	CATEASGELFF